Sequencing of this T cell receptor (beta chain) was carried out in a study of cytomegalovirus exposure and HLA in healthy donors. The study, taken as a whole, reports: Within the 120 validation repertoires, first-cohort TCR clusters tended to co-occur, according to a later analysis.

This table comes from immunoSEQ multiplex PCR, and its TCRdb copy is limited to in-frame clones, with some not included. The sample consists of roughly 80,000 clones, 94% of them appearing once. Among the 100 to 150 subjects of the validation cohort, separate from the approximately 670-subject first cohort, were the donors. This clone was observed a handful of times. Its target is unknown. CDR1 and CDR2 from the germline V gene are GTSNPN and SVGIG (reference sequence). V shed 5 bases and J 8 bases; nucleotides not matched to a gene: 12. The CDR3 totals 15 residues. This chain links TRBV30 with TRBJ1-2, with 12 bases matching TRBD1. This TCR came from a woman aged 18-29 years in good health and CMV-seronegative. The sequencing sample was made of PBMCs. The CDR3 coding sequence is TGTGCCTGGGCAAGGGACAGGGGGCATGGTGTAGGCTACACCTTC. Encoded protein: CAWARDRGHGVGYTF. Variable domain in full (rest from reference TRBV30 and TRBJ1-2): SQTIHQWPATLVQPVGSPLSLECTVEGTSNPNLYWYRQAAGRGLQLLFYSVGIGQISSEVPQNLSASRPQDRQFILSSKKLLLSDSGFYLCAWARDRGHGVGYTFGSGTRLTVV.